A single sample gave rise to the 11 T cell receptor beta chains below, sequenced in a study of T-cell memory formation after mild COVID-19. MiXCR was run by TCRdb on the 5' RACE reads, yielding one entry per CDR3 protein. The sample lists about 350,000 distinct CDR3 sequences, 20% to 25% seen once, with 21% in the top ten. Material: PBMCs or a T cell subset sorted from them (not recorded which). These receptors all stem from a man younger than 30 who had mild COVID-19 (a few samples of this study predate the infection). Cell type and time point are not known.

The V and J genes are TRBV7-9 and TRBJ1-1; 8 bases align to TRBD1. V lost 3 bases to trimming and J lost 1 base; unmatched junction nucleotides: 4. The CDR3 is 15 residues long. CDR1 is SEHNR, CDR2 FQNEAQ, per germline (reference sequence). The DNA of the CDR3 is TGTGCCAGCAGCTTGCCAGACAGGGGGAACACTGAAGCTTTCTTT. Translated, it gives CASSLPDRGNTEAFF.

V gene TRBV5-1 combines with J gene TRBJ2-7; TRBD1 or TRBD2 may be the D gene (5 bases each). V lost 2 bases and J 0 bases, leaving 9 bases between the germline ends. Germline CDR1 is SGHRS and CDR2 is YFSETQ. CDR3 size: 14 residues. The CDR3 region is CASSFGTASYEQYF. CDR3 DNA: TGCGCCAGCAGCTTTGGGACGGCCTCCTACGAGCAGTACTTC.

This clonotype was detected only a few times. The rearrangement joins TRBV4-3 to TRBJ2-2, with D unclear. Germline values: CDR1 LGHNA, CDR2 YSLEER. The CDR3 consists of 16 residues. Trimming removed 0 bases from V and 0 bases from J, with 8 bases in between. The CDR3 sequence: CASSQDRSANTGELFF. For the CDR3, the DNA is TGCGCCAGCAGCCAAGACAGGTCTGCGAACACCGGGGAGCTGTTTTTT.

The rearrangement uses TRBV4-1 and TRBJ2-3, with D unclear. The CDR3 contains 16 residues. V was cut by 0 bases and J by 2 bases, with 12 bases left in between. The germline CDR1 and CDR2 sequences are MGHRA and YSYEKL. The CDR3 is CASSQESVPNTDTQYF. CDR3 nucleotide sequence: TGCGCCAGCAGCCAAGAATCGGTCCCAAACACAGATACGCAGTATTTT.

The chain couples TRBV4-3 to TRBJ2-5, with 12 bases identical to TRBD1. V lost 5 bases and J lost 5; bases outside the gene matches: 9. CDR3 length equals 16 residues. Germline V gene sequence: CDR1 LGHNA, CDR2 YSLEER. This chain's CDR3 is CASSLHPGTGGETQYF. In DNA form, the CDR3 reads TGCGCCAGCAGCTTACACCCCGGGACAGGGGGCGAGACCCAGTACTTC.

This clonotype has more than one count but fewer than ten. The rearrangement links TRBV3-1 to TRBJ1-2, with 7 bases aligning to TRBD1. Germline trimming cut 4 bases from V and 8 bases from J; bases unmatched to any gene: 7. The CDR3 is 13 amino acids. Germline V gene sequence: CDR1 LGHDT, CDR2 YNNKEL (reference sequence). CDR3 residues: CASSLSLDRGYTF. As DNA, the CDR3 is TGTGCCAGCAGCCTCTCCCTGGACAGGGGCTACACCTTC. Full variable domain (missing parts from reference TRBV3-1 and TRBJ1-2): DTAVSQTPKYLVTQMGNDKSIKCEQNLGHDTMYWYKQDSKKFLKIMFSYNNKELIINETVPNRFSPKSPDKAHLNLHINSLELGDSAVYFCASSLSLDRGYTFGSGTRLTVV.

This clonotype was observed many times. V is TRBV7-2 and J is TRBJ1-1, with D uncertain. The V and J ends lost 2 bases and 0 bases respectively, with 1 base between them. The CDR3 is 12 amino acids. Per germline, CDR1 SGHTA and CDR2 FQGNSA. The CDR3, as DNA: TGTGCCAGCAGCTTATTGAACACTGAAGCTTTCTTT. Translation gives CASSLLNTEAFF. Filled out from reference TRBV7-2 and TRBJ1-1, the complete variable domain reads GAGVSQSPSNKVTEKGKDVELRCDPISGHTALYWYRQSLGQGLEFLIYFQGNSAPDKSGLPSDRFSAERTGGSVSTLTIQRTQQEDSAVYLCASSLLNTEAFFGQGTRLTVV.

This rearrangement joins TRBV6-6 to TRBJ1-4; 7 bases line up with TRBD1. The J segment lost 8 bases and the V segment lost 8 bases, leaving 14 bases of the junction unmatched. The CDR3 is made up of 15 amino acids. Germline loops: CDR1 MNHNY, CDR2 SVGAGI (reference sequence). The CDR3 nucleotides read TGTGCCAGCGGTCGGGAGGGGGCGCTTCGCGAAAAACTGTTTTTT. Amino acid sequence: CASGREGALREKLFF.

In this sample, this clonotype turned up a few times. The rearrangement uses TRBV7-3 and TRBJ2-7, with TRBD2 identical over 13 bases. Unmatched junction bases numbered 7, after V lost 5 bases and J lost 12 bases. The CDR3 is 13 residues long. Per germline, CDR1 SGHTA and CDR2 FQGTGA. In DNA, the CDR3 is TGTGCCAGCAGCCCAGGGACTAGCGGGGTTGTGTACTTC. Its protein is CASSPGTSGVVYF. Full variable domain (rest looked up from reference TRBV7-3 and TRBJ2-7): GAGVSQTPSNKVTEKGKYVELRCDPISGHTALYWYRQSLGQGPEFLIYFQGTGAADDSGLPNDRFFAVRPEGSVSTLKIQRTERGDSAVYLCASSPGTSGVVYFGPGTRLTVT.

There are a few counts of this clonotype. This chain uses TRBV4-1 with TRBJ1-2; possibly TRBD1 for D (5 bases). The CDR3 is made up of 15 amino acids. Per germline, CDR1 MGHRA and CDR2 YSYEKL. Trimming pared 5 bases from V and 4 bases from J, leaving 17 bases between. Here the CDR3 reads CASSKRDSMSYGYTF. CDR3 in DNA: TGCGCCAGCAGCAAACGGGACTCCATGAGCTATGGCTACACCTTC.

This clonotype was recorded a few times. The genes are TRBV6-5 and TRBJ2-2; D is unresolved. Trimming removed 5 bases from V and 5 bases from J, with 12 bases in between. In germline, CDR1 is MNHEY, CDR2 SVGAGI. This CDR3 spans 14 amino acids. The CDR3 DNA reads as TGTGCCAGCAGTCCGTCCCACCGGACCGGGGAGCTGTTTTTT. It yields the protein CASSPSHRTGELFF.